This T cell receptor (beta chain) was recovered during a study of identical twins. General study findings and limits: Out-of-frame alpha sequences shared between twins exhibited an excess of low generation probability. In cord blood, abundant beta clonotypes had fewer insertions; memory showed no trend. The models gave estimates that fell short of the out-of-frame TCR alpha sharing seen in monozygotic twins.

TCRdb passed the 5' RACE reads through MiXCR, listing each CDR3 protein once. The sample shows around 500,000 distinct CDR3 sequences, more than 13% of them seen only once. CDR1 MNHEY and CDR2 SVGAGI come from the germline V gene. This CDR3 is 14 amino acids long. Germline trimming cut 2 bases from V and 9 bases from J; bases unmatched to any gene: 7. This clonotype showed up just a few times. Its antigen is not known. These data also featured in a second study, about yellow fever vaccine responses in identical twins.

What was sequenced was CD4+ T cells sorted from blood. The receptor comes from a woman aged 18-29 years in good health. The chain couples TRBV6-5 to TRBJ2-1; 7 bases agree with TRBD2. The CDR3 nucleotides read TGTGCCAGCAGTTACGAGGGACTAAGGACTGAGCAGTTCTTC. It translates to CASSYEGLRTEQFF.